The clone carrying this TCR beta chain was seen at least ten times. The antigen remains undetermined. These data come from a study of identical twins. Overall study findings and caveats: Fewer insertions marked abundant cord blood beta clonotypes; young adult naive trended weakly, memory not at all. Conclusions were drawn cross-sectionally by statistical analysis, without following the same donors.

This CDR3 is built from 15 residues. Germline CDR1 and CDR2: MNHNS and SASEGT. V lost 5 bases to trimming and J lost 2 bases; unmatched junction nucleotides: 4. All donors were healthy, and all were Caucasian. One entry per CDR3 protein, called by TCRdb with MiXCR from the 5' RACE reads. The sample holds about 240,000 distinct CDR3 sequences; 7.5% are singletons and the top ten take under 7%. The same data also contributed to another study, on yellow fever vaccine responses in identical twins. From that second work: Twins reportedly had a vaccine T cell response that seemed partly convergent, partly personalized.

The source is a woman younger than 30 in good health. The chain joins TRBV6-1 to TRBJ2-3, with 10 bases that match TRBD1. Sample: CD8+ T cells sorted from blood. As DNA, the CDR3 is TGTGCCAGCAGTCGACAGGGGGCAGTCACAGATACGCAGTATTTT. As protein: CASSRQGAVTDTQYF.